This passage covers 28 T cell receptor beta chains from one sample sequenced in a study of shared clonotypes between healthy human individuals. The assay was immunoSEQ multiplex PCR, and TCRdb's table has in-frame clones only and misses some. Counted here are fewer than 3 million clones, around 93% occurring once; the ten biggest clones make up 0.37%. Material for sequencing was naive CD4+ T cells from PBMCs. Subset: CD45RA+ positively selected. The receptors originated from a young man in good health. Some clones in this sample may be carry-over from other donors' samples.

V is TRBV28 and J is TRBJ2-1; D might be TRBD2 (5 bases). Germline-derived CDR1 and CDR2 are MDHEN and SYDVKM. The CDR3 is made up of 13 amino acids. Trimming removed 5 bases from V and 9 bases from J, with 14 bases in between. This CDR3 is CASSTPPRGEQFF. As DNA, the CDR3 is TGTGCCAGCAGTACACCCCCCCGGGGTGAGCAGTTCTTC.

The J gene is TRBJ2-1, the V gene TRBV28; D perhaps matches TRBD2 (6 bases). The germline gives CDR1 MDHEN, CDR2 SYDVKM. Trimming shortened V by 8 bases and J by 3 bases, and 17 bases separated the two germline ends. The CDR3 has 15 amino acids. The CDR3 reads CASPPRERDYNEQFF. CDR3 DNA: TGTGCCAGCCCTCCACGGGAGAGGGACTACAATGAGCAGTTCTTC. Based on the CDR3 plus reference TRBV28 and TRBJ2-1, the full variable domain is DVKVTQSSRYLVKRTGEKVFLECVQDMDHENMFWYRQDPGLGLRLIYFSYDVKMKEKGDIPEGYSVSREKKERFSLILESASTNQTSMYLCASPPRERDYNEQFFGPGTRLTVL.

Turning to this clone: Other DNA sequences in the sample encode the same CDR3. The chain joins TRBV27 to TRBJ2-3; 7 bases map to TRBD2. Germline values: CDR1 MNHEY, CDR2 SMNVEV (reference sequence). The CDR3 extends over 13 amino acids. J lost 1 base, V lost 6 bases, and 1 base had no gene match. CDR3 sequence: CASRTSGTDTQYF. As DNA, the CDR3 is TGTGCCAGCAGAACTAGCGGCACAGATACGCAGTATTTT.

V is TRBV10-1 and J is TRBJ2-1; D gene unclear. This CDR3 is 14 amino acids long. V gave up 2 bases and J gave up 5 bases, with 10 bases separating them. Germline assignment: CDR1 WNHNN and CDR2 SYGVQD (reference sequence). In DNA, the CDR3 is TGCGCCAGCAGTGAGCAATGGACGAACAATGAGCAGTTCTTC. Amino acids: CASSEQWTNNEQFF.

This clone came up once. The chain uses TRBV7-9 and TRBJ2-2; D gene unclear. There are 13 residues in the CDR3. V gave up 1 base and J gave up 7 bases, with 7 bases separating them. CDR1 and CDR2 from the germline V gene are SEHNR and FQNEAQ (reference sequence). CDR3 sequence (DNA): TGTGCCAGCAGCTTAGTGACGGACGGGGAGCTGTTTTTT. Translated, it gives CASSLVTDGELFF.

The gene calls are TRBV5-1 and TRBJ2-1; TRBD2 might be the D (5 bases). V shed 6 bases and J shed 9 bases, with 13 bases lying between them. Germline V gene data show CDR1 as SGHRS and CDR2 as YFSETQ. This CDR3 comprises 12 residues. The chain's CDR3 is CASMSDRGEQFF. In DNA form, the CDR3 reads TGCGCCAGCATGAGCGATCGGGGTGAGCAGTTCTTC.

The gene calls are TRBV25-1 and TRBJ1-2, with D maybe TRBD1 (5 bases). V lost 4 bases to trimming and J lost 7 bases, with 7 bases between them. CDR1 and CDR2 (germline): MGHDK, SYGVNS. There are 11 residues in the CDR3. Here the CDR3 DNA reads TGTGCCAGCAGTGCAGGGTCTGGCTACACCTTC. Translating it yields CASSAGSGYTF.

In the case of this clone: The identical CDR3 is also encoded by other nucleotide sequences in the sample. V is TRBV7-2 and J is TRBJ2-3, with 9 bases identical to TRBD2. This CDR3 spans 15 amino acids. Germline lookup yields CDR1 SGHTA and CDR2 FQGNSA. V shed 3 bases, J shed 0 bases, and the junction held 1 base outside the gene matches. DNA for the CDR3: TGTGCCAGCAGCTTGGGACTAGCTAGCACAGATACGCAGTATTTT. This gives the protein CASSLGLASTDTQYF.

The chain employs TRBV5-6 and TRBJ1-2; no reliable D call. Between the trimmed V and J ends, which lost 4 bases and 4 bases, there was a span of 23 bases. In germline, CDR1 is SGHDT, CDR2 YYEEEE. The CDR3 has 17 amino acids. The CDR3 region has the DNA TGTGCCAGCAGCGGCATTCGGAGTCGGGAAGCAAGCTATGGCTACACCTTC. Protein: CASSGIRSREASYGYTF.

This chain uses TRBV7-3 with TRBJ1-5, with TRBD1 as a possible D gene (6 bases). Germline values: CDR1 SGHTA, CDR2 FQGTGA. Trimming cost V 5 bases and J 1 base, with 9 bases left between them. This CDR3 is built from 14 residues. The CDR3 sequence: CASSRGQSNQPQHF. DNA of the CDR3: TGTGCCAGCAGCAGAGGACAGAGCAATCAGCCCCAGCATTTT.

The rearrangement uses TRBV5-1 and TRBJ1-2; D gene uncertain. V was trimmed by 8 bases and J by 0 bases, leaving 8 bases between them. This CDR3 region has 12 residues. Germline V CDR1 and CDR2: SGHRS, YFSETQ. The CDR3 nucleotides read TGCGCCAGTGCGGCAGCTAACTATGGCTACACCTTC. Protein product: CASAAANYGYTF.

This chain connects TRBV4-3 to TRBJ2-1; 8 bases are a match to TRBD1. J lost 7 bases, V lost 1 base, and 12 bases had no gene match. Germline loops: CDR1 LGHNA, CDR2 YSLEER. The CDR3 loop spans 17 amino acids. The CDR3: CASSQGNSAGGWNEQFF. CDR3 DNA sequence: TGCGCCAGCAGCCAAGGCAATTCGGCAGGGGGCTGGAATGAGCAGTTCTTC.

The CDR3 nucleotides are TGCGCCAGCAGCTTGATGGGGGGAGGTAACACTGAAGCTTTCTTT. Amino acid sequence: CASSLMGGGNTEAFF. The chain joins TRBV5-1 to TRBJ1-1; possibly TRBD1 for D (5 bases). Germline V gene sequence: CDR1 SGHRS, CDR2 YFSETQ. The CDR3 consists of 15 residues. The ends were cut back, 1 base at V and 2 bases at J, with 12 bases in the middle.

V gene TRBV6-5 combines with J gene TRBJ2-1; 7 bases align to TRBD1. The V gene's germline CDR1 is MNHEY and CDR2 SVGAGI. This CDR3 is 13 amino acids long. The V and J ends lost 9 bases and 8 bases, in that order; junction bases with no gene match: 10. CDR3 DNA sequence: TGTGCCAGTAATGTACAGGGGATCGATGAGCAGTTCTTC. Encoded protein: CASNVQGIDEQFF.

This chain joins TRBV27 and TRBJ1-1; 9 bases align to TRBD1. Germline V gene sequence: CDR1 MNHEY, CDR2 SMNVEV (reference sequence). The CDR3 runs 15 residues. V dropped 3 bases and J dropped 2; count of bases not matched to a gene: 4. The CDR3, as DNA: TGTGCCAGCAGTTTTAGGGACAGGGACAACACTGAAGCTTTCTTT. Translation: CASSFRDRDNTEAFF.

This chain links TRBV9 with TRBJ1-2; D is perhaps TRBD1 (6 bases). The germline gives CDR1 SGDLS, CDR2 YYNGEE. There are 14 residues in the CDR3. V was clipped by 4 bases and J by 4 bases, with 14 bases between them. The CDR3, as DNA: TGTGCCAGCAGCCCAGAGGGGGGGCCCTATGGCTACACCTTC. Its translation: CASSPEGGPYGYTF. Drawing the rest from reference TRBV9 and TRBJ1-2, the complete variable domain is DSGVTQTPKHLITATGQRVTLRCSPRSGDLSVYWYQQSLDQGLQFLIQYYNGEERAKGNILERFSAQQFPDLHSELNLSSLELGDSALYFCASSPEGGPYGYTFGSGTRLTVV.

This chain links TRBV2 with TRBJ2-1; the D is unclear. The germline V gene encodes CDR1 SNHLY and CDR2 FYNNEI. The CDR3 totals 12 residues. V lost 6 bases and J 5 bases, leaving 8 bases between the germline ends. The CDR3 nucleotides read TGTGCCAGCAGGGGCGAGCACAATGAGCAGTTCTTC. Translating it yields CASRGEHNEQFF. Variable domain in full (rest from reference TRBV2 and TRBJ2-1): EPEVTQTPSHQVTQMGQEVILRCVPISNHLYFYWYRQILGQKVEFLVSFYNNEISEKSEIFDDQFSVERPDGSNFTLKIRSTKLEDSAMYFCASRGEHNEQFFGPGTRLTVL.

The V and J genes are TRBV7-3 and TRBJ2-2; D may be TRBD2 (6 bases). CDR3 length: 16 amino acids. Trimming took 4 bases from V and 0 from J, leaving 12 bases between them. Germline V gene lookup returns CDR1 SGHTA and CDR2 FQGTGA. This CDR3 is CASSSRPGANTGELFF. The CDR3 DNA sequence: TGTGCCAGCAGCTCGAGGCCGGGGGCGAACACCGGGGAGCTGTTTTTT.

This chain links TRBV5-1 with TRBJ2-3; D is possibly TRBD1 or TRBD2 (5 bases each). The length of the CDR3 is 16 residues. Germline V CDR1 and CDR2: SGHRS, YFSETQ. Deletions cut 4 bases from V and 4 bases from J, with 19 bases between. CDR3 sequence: CASSGERDAKADTQYF. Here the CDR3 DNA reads TGCGCCAGCAGCGGAGAAAGGGACGCAAAGGCAGATACGCAGTATTTT.

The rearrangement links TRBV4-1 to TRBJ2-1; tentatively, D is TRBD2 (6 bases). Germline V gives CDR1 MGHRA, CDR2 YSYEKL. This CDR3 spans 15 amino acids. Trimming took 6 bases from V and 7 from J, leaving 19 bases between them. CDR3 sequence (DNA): TGCGCCAGCAGACCTCTGCGGGGTAGGCAAAATGAGCAGTTCTTC. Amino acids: CASRPLRGRQNEQFF.

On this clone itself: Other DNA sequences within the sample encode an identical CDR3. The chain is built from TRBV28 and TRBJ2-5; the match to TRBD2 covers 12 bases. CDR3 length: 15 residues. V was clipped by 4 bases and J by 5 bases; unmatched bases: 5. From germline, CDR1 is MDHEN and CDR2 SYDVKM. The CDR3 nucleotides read TGTGCCAGCAGTTCCCTAGCGGGAGGGGGGGAGACCCAGTACTTC. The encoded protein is CASSSLAGGGETQYF.

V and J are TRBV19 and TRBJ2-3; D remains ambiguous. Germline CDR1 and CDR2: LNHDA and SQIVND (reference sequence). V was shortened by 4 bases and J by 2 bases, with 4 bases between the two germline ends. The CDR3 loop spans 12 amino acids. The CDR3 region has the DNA TGTGCCAGTAGTACCGACACAGATACGCAGTATTTT. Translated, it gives CASSTDTDTQYF.

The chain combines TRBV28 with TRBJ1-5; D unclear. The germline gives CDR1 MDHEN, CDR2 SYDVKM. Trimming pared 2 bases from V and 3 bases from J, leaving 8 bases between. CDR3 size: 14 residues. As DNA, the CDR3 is TGTGCCAGCAGTTTAGGGCCGGTCAATCAGCCCCAGCATTTT. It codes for CASSLGPVNQPQHF.

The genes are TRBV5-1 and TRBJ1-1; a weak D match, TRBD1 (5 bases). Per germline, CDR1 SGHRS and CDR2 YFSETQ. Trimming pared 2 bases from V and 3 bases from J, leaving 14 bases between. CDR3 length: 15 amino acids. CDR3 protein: CASSFSSGTYTEAFF. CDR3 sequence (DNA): TGCGCCAGCAGCTTTAGTTCAGGGACGTACACTGAAGCTTTCTTT.

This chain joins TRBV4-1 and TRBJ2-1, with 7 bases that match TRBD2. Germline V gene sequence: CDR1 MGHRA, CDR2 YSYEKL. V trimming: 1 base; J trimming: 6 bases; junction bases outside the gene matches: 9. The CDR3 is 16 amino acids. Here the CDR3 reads CASSQGGGRRGNEQFF. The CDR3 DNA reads TGCGCCAGCAGCCAAGGAGGCGGGAGAAGGGGCAATGAGCAGTTCTTC.

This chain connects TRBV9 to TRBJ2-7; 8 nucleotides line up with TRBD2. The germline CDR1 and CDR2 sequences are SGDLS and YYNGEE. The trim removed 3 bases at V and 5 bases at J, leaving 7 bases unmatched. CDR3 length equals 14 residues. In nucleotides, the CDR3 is TGTGCCAGCAGCGCCGGGACTAGTTCCCACGAGCAGTACTTC. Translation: CASSAGTSSHEQYF.

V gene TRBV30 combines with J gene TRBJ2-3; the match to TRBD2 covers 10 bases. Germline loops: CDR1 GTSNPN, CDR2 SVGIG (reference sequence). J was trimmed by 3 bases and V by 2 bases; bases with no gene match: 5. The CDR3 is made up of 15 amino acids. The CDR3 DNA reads TGTGCCTGGAGTACCCTAGCGGGAGTTACAGATACGCAGTATTTT. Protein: CAWSTLAGVTDTQYF.

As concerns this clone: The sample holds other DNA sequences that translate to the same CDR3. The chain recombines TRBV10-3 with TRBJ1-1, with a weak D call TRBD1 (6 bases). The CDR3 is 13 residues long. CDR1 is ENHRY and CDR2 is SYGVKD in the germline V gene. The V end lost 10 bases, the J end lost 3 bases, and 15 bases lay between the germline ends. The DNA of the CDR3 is TGTGCCAGCCGGGGGGGCGTCTACACTGAAGCTTTCTTT. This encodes CASRGGVYTEAFF.